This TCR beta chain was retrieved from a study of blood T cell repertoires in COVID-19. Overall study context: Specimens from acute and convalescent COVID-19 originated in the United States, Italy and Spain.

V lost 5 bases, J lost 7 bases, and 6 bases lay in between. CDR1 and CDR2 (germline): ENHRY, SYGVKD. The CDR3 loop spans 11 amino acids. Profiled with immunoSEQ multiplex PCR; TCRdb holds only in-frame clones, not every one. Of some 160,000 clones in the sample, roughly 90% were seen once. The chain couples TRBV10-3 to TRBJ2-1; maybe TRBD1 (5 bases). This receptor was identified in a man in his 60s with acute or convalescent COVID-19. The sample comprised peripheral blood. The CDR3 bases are TGTGCCATCAGTAAGGGGAATGAGCAGTTCTTC. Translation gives CAISKGNEQFF.